The source of this T cell receptor beta chain is a study of blood T cell repertoires in COVID-19. Overall study: PBMCs, B-cell-depleted T cells, or T cells were the source of the cDNA or gDNA that made up the material.

This clone was detected a few times. Seattle's cohort entered during active infection and was followed longitudinally. Germline V gene sequence: CDR1 PRHDT, CDR2 FYEKMQ (reference sequence). This CDR3 contains 15 residues. Trimming pared 0 bases from V and 2 bases from J, leaving 8 bases between. Using immunoSEQ multiplex PCR, the repertoire was profiled, and TCRdb retains in-frame clones only, with some absent. The table lists some 200,000 clones, roughly 79% of them singletons. The sequence came from a woman of 80 years or more with COVID-19, enrolled during active disease. J is TRBJ1-5 and V is TRBV13; D is unclear. Sample: peripheral blood. CDR3 DNA sequence: TGTGCCAGCAGCTTAGGCTTTACAGGCAATCAGCCCCAGCATTTT. Translation gives CASSLGFTGNQPQHF.